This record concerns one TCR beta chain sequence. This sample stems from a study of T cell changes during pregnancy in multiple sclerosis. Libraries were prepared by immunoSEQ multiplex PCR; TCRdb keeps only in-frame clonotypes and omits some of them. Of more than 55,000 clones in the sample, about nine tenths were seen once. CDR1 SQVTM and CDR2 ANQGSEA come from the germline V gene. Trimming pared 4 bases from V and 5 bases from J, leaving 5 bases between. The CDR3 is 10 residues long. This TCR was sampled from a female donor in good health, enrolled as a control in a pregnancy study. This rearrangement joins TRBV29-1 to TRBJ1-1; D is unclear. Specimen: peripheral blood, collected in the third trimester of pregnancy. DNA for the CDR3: TGCAGCGTTGCGGGGACTGAAGCTTTCTTT. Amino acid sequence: CSVAGTEAFF.